What follows are 12 T cell receptor beta chains derived from one specimen sequenced in a study of T cells after yellow fever vaccination. Each CDR3 protein gets one entry after TCRdb re-called the 5' RACE reads with MiXCR. The table includes around 310,000 distinct CDR3 sequences, about 9.5% detected once. The sample was PBMCs, taken on the day of the first yellow fever vaccination. These receptors all stem from a man aged 18-30 years who received the YFV17D yellow fever vaccine.

As DNA, the CDR3 is TGTGCCAGCAGCTTAGGTTCGGCCGAGCAGTACTTC. It is translated as CASSLGSAEQYF. This rearrangement joins TRBV13 to TRBJ2-7; D is unclear. The length of the CDR3 is 12 residues. Trimming removed 0 bases at V and 6 bases at J, with 6 bases between. The germline V gene encodes CDR1 PRHDT and CDR2 FYEKMQ (reference sequence).

The chain employs TRBV6-1 and TRBJ2-7; 8 nucleotides line up with TRBD1. Germline V gives CDR1 MNHNS, CDR2 SASEGT. V dropped 10 bases and J dropped 3; count of bases not matched to a gene: 8. This CDR3 spans 13 amino acids. Here the CDR3 reads CATRTGILYEQYF. The CDR3 DNA reads as TGTGCCACCAGGACAGGGATTCTCTACGAGCAGTACTTC.

This clonotype has a handful of counts. The chain combines TRBV12-3 or TRBV12-4 with TRBJ1-4; TRBD1 matches at 7 bases. J was trimmed by 8 bases and V by 7 bases; bases with no gene match: 7. The CDR3 has 13 residues. The CDR3 sequence: CASTGTEGEKLFF. In DNA form, the CDR3 reads TGTGCCAGCACCGGGACAGAGGGCGAAAAACTGTTTTTT.

V usage is TRBV12-5 and J usage is TRBJ2-7, with D unclear. Germline CDR1 is LGHNT and CDR2 is FRNRAP. The CDR3 has 17 residues. Trimming removed 9 bases from V and 0 bases from J, with 24 bases in between. The CDR3 here is CARNPVLWSLSSYEQYF. CDR3 nucleotide sequence: TGTGCTAGGAACCCCGTCCTGTGGAGTTTAAGCTCCTACGAGCAGTACTTC.

Of note for this clonotype: A read error may be the cause here, since a much bigger clone is one base away. This chain uses TRBV5-6 with TRBJ2-2; TRBD1 agrees at 9 bases. Germline V gives CDR1 SGHDT, CDR2 YYEEEE. The CDR3 contains 15 residues. V trimming: 4 bases; J trimming: 1 base; junction bases outside the gene matches: 2. As DNA, the CDR3 is TGTGCCAGCAGCCCGGACAGGGGGAACACCGGGGAGCTGTTTTTT. Translation gives CASSPDRGNTGELFF.

The CDR3 loop is CASSLDIYEQYV. CDR3 bases: TGTGCCAGCAGCTTGGACATCTACGAGCAGTACGTC. The chain joins TRBV7-9 to TRBJ2-7, with TRBD1 as a possible D gene (5 bases). V lost 3 bases and J 3 bases, leaving 6 bases between the germline ends. The CDR3 sequence is 12 residues long. CDR1 is SEHNR and CDR2 is FQNEAQ in the germline V gene (reference sequence).

This clonotype turned up a few times. The J gene is TRBJ2-5, the V gene TRBV5-4; weak D call: TRBD2 (6 bases). This CDR3 comprises 15 residues. Per germline, CDR1 SGHNT and CDR2 YYREEE (reference sequence). The V gene lost 4 bases and the J gene lost 5 bases, with 18 bases spanning the gap. The CDR3: CASSGSGRGPETQYF. Written as DNA, the CDR3 is TGTGCCAGCAGCGGCTCGGGGCGGGGCCCCGAGACCCAGTACTTC.

A few counts support this clonotype. The chain couples TRBV12-3 or TRBV12-4 to TRBJ1-4; no clear D gene. This CDR3 region has 11 residues. V lost 3 bases and J 15 bases, leaving 11 bases between the germline ends. The CDR3 loop reads CASSLGSGMFF. The DNA for the CDR3 is TGTGCCAGCAGTTTGGGCAGCGGGATGTTTTTT.

This clonotype was picked up many times. V and J are TRBV5-1 and TRBJ1-1; a possible D gene is TRBD1 (5 bases). Germline V CDR1 and CDR2: SGHRS, YFSETQ. There are 12 residues in the CDR3. V lost 7 bases to trimming and J lost 1 base, with 8 bases between them. CDR3 sequence (DNA): TGCGCCAGCGGCCAGGGGAACACTGAAGCTTTCTTT. Its protein product is CASGQGNTEAFF.

A few counts support this clonotype. V and J are TRBV24-1 and TRBJ2-3; 7 positions agree with TRBD2. The germline V gene encodes CDR1 KGHDR and CDR2 SFDVKD. Germline trimming cut 4 bases from V and 1 base from J; bases unmatched to any gene: 4. The CDR3 has 15 amino acids. The CDR3 spells CATSEGGGGTDTQYF. As DNA, the CDR3 is TGTGCCACCAGTGAGGGGGGAGGGGGCACAGATACGCAGTATTTT.

The chain is built from TRBV27 and TRBJ1-1; D perhaps matches TRBD1 (5 bases). Per the germline V gene, CDR1 is MNHEY and CDR2 is SMNVEV (reference sequence). The CDR3 runs to 15 residues. V shed 6 bases and J shed 3 bases, with 17 bases lying between them. In DNA form, the CDR3 reads TGTGCCAGCAGCCCAACCGGGGACGGATACACTGAAGCTTTCTTT. Translated, it gives CASSPTGDGYTEAFF.

This chain joins TRBV12-3 or TRBV12-4 and TRBJ2-5; maybe TRBD1 (6 bases). The V end lost 7 bases, the J end lost 1 base, and 10 bases lay between the germline ends. The CDR3 sequence is 13 residues long. CDR3: CASNLQGQETQYF. CDR3 bases: TGTGCCAGCAACTTACAGGGCCAAGAGACCCAGTACTTC.